Sequencing of this T cell receptor beta chain was carried out in a study of cytomegalovirus exposure and HLA in healthy donors. To note about this clone: Its target is not known.

V was trimmed by 4 bases and J by 7 bases, leaving 19 bases between them. Looked up from germline, CDR1 is SGHVS and CDR2 is FQNEAQ. The CDR3 covers 15 residues. The study's findings and limits: In most subjects, TCR beta sequences reportedly gave accurate predictions of HLA-A and HLA-B alleles. The listing of 150 or so TCR beta chains classed them as cytomegalovirus-associated.

Primers for the PCR totalled 60 Vbeta and 13 Jbeta. Libraries were prepared by immunoSEQ multiplex PCR; TCRdb keeps only in-frame clonotypes and omits some of them. Of more than 100,000 clones in the sample, more than 55% are singletons; the top ten hold about 1.5%. This sequence originates from a man aged 18 to 30 in good health and CMV-seronegative. The sequenced sample was PBMCs. The chain links TRBV7-8 to TRBJ1-2, with unresolved D. This CDR3 is CASSSLVRRSGGYTF. Written as DNA, the CDR3 is TGTGCCAGCAGCTCCCTAGTTCGGCGGTCGGGTGGCTACACCTTC.